Below are 6 T cell receptor beta chains sequenced from a single sample in a study of tissue T cells after allogeneic stem cell transplantation. Time point defined: mouse harvest day 7 after allogeneic transplant. Mouse grafts combined 10^7 T-cell-depleted bone marrow cells with 10^6 splenic CD5+ T cells. Data came from immunoSEQ multiplex PCR; TCRdb stores just in-frame clones and leaves some out. The data show roughly 8,100 clones, with 40% to 60% seen just once and roughly an eighth held by the top ten. Specimen: lymph node tissue. These receptors came from a female BALB/c mouse given C57BL/6 T cells with graft-versus-host disease after an allogeneic hematopoietic cell transplant.

A few counts support this clone. Gene names are the mouse ones. The read stops 1 residue short of the end of the CDR3; the missing end is completed from the germline J gene. The chain recombines TRBV3 with TRBJ1-1; 8 nucleotides match TRBD1. Germline-derived CDR1 and CDR2 are SNHLY and FYNGKV (reference sequence). J was trimmed by 3 bases and V by 3 bases; bases with no gene match: 3. This CDR3 has 14 amino acids. CDR3 loop: CASSFDRGDTEVFF. CDR3 DNA (partial): TGTGCCAGCAGCTTCGACAGGGGAGACACAGAAGTCTTC.

As regards this clone: These gene names are mouse names. The read terminates 1 residue ahead of where the CDR3 ends, so the germline J gene completes it. The chain carries TRBV20 and TRBJ1-2; D not certain. The CDR3 is 11 residues long. Deletions cut 3 bases from V and 1 base from J, with 3 bases between. Per the germline V gene, CDR1 is GFQATS and CDR2 is STVNSAI. CDR3 amino acids: CGASRNSDYTF. The CDR3 DNA, read in part, is TGTGGTGCTAGCCGAAACTCCGACTACACC. Supplemented by reference TRBV20 and TRBJ1-2, the full variable domain reads GALVYQYPRRTICKSGTSMRMECQAVGFQATSVAWYRQSPQKTFELIALSTVNSAIKYEQNFTQEKFPISHPNLSFSSMTVLNAYLEDRGLYLCGASRNSDYTFGSGTRLLVI.

In its sample, this clone is medium-sized. Gene names are mouse gene names. The CDR3 goes on 1 residue after the read ends, and that part is filled in from the germline J gene. The chain links TRBV3 to TRBJ1-3; D gene uncertain. Germline values: CDR1 SNHLY, CDR2 FYNGKV (reference sequence). CDR3 size: 14 residues. The V end was cut by 2 bases, the J end by 2 bases, with 7 bases between. The covered CDR3 bases are TGTGCCAGCAGCTTATACGGGGCTGGAAATACGCTCTAT. Translated, it gives CASSLYGAGNTLY. The CDR3, in full, reads CASSLYGAGNTLYF.

About this clone itself: Gene names are mouse gene names. The CDR3 end falls 1 residue outside the read, so it is completed with the germline J gene. This sequence joins TRBV1 and TRBJ2-5, with D tentatively TRBD2 (6 bases). This CDR3 contains 15 residues. Per germline, CDR1 NSQYPW and CDR2 LRSPGD (reference sequence). V was shortened by 0 bases and J by 2 bases, with 9 bases between the two germline ends. The CDR3 bases that were read are TGCACCTGCAGTGCAGATGGGGGAGGCCAAGACACCCAGTAC. Translation gives CTCSADGGGQDTQY. The whole CDR3 is CTCSADGGGQDTQYF. Variable domain in full (rest from reference TRBV1 and TRBJ2-5): VTLLEQNPRWRLVPRGQAVNLRCILKNSQYPWMSWYQQDLQKQLQWLFTLRSPGDKEVKSLPGADYLATRVTDTELRLQVANMSQGRTLYCTCSADGGGQDTQYFGPGTRLLVL.

Notes on this clone: The listed genes are named as in mouse. The read ends 1 residue shy of where the CDR3 ends; the end is completed using the germline J gene. The chain employs TRBV16 and TRBJ2-1; 11 bases agree with TRBD2. Trimming at V came to 0 bases and at J to 9 bases, leaving 1 base not matched to a gene. This CDR3 region has 14 residues. In germline, CDR1 is SGHSA, CDR2 FRNQAP. The DNA read from the CDR3 is TGTGCAAGCAGCTTAGAAGGGACTGGGGGTGAGCAGTTC. Translating it yields CASSLEGTGGEQF. The CDR3 in full is CASSLEGTGGEQFF.

This clone was recorded a few times. Gene and germline names: mouse. The observed sequence ends 1 residue before the CDR3 terminus, with the missing tail filled in from the germline J gene. The V and J genes are TRBV13-1 and TRBJ1-5, with D maybe TRBD1 (5 bases). Germline V gene data show CDR1 as NSHNY and CDR2 as SYGAGN. The V and J ends lost 0 bases and 2 bases respectively, with 6 bases between them. This CDR3 is 14 amino acids long. The sequenced CDR3 bases are TGTGCCAGCAGTGATGGGGGGGACAACCAGGCTCCGCTT. Translating it yields CASSDGGDNQAPL. The entire CDR3 is CASSDGGDNQAPLF.